Below are 30 T cell receptor beta chains sequenced from a single sample in a study of blood T cells in healthy people across ages. Sample-barcoded 5' priming and a J-beta primer mix drove a second PCR of 7 to 11 cycles. TCRdb analysed the 5' RACE reads with MiXCR anew, one entry per CDR3 protein. The sample yields around 1.5 million distinct CDR3 sequences, around 39% seen once. The sequenced material came from blood. All receptors come from a woman aged 18-29 years in good health.

This clonotype was seen a single time. J is TRBJ1-2 and V is TRBV6-5, with D hard to call. Germline CDR1 and CDR2: MNHEY and SVGAGI. V was trimmed by 3 bases and J by 4 bases, leaving 12 bases between them. The CDR3 spans 14 residues. For the CDR3, the DNA is TGTGCCAGCAGTTATGGTTCCCGAAGCTATGGCTACACCTTC. This gives the protein CASSYGSRSYGYTF.

The chain combines TRBV7-9 with TRBJ2-7; possible D gene TRBD2, 6 bases. CDR1 and CDR2 (germline): SEHNR, FQNEAQ (reference sequence). This CDR3 comprises 16 residues. Trimming took 5 bases from V and 1 from J, leaving 18 bases between them. DNA of the CDR3: TGTGCCAGCAGCCCAGGACATGGGGGAGGTTCCTACGAGCAGTACTTC. Amino acids: CASSPGHGGGSYEQYF.

In this sample, this clonotype turned up a few times. V is TRBV6-5 and J is TRBJ1-2, with D uncertain. V was pared by 6 bases and J by 6 bases, with 14 bases between. Germline CDR1 reads MNHEY; CDR2 reads SVGAGI. The CDR3 consists of 13 residues. CDR3 coding DNA: TGTGCCAGCAGCCGAACCATTGGGAATGGCTACACCTTC. Protein sequence: CASSRTIGNGYTF.

The chain is built from TRBV20-1 and TRBJ1-1; TRBD1 aligns across 7 bases. The ends lost 7 bases at V and 3 bases at J; junction bases unmatched: 5. This CDR3 spans 12 amino acids. The germline V gene has CDR1 DFQATT and CDR2 SNEGSKA (reference sequence). DNA for the CDR3: TGCAGTGTCGACAGGGACTACACTGAAGCTTTCTTT. As protein: CSVDRDYTEAFF.

This clonotype was seen a few times. The rearrangement joins TRBV20-1 to TRBJ2-7, with 8 nucleotides matching TRBD1. The CDR3 has 13 residues. Germline V lookup: CDR1 DFQATT, CDR2 SNEGSKA (reference sequence). J lost 5 bases, V lost 2 bases, and 5 bases had no gene match. CDR3 protein: CSARRQGIHEQYF. DNA of the CDR3: TGCAGTGCTAGAAGACAGGGGATCCACGAGCAGTACTTC.

This clonotype came up a few times. The rearrangement uses TRBV6-5 and TRBJ1-2, with 7 bases that match TRBD1. Germline V gene sequence: CDR1 MNHEY, CDR2 SVGAGI. The CDR3 has 15 amino acids. With 6 bases clipped from V and 6 bases from J, the junction kept 13 bases outside the gene matches. CDR3 sequence (DNA): TGTGCCAGCAGCCAGAGCCGACAGGGAACACATGGCTACACCTTC. It codes for CASSQSRQGTHGYTF.

The chain couples TRBV9 to TRBJ2-3, with 7 bases fitting TRBD2. This CDR3 has 16 residues. Looked up from germline, CDR1 is SGDLS and CDR2 is YYNGEE. Trimming cost V 1 base and J 0 bases; bases outside gene matches: 5. Here the CDR3 DNA reads TGTGCCAGCAGCGTACCAACTAGCGCTAGCACAGATACGCAGTATTTT. Its protein is CASSVPTSASTDTQYF.

V usage is TRBV21-1 and J usage is TRBJ2-7. TRBV21-1 is a pseudogene locus. This CDR3 is 14 amino acids long. CDR3: CASRKRQGSYEQYF. CDR3 DNA sequence: TGTGCCAGCAGGAAAAGACAGGGCTCCTACGAGCAGTACTTC.

This clonotype came up a few times. The chain links TRBV4-2 to TRBJ1-4; 9 bases align to TRBD1. With V trimmed by 0 bases and J by 6 bases, 2 bases remained unmatched. The CDR3 loop spans 15 amino acids. CDR1 and CDR2 from the germline V gene are LGHNA and YNFKEQ. The CDR3 is CASSQDGTGYEKLFF. The DNA of the CDR3 is TGTGCCAGCAGCCAAGACGGGACAGGGTATGAAAAACTGTTTTTT.

This chain joins TRBV12-3 or TRBV12-4 and TRBJ2-7, with 12 bases identical to TRBD1. The CDR3 is made up of 16 amino acids. Unmatched junction bases numbered 9, after V lost 5 bases and J lost 4 bases. The CDR3 loop reads CASSPMGTGGRYEQYF. The CDR3 nucleotides are TGTGCCAGCAGTCCAATGGGGACAGGGGGCCGGTACGAGCAGTACTTC.

The chain carries TRBV20-1 and TRBJ2-1, with D possibly TRBD1 on 6 matching bases. The CDR3 is 12 residues long. Germline V gene sequence: CDR1 DFQATT, CDR2 SNEGSKA (reference sequence). Trimming stripped 5 bases from V and 8 bases from J, with 13 bases between. The CDR3 is CSAGTRWDEQFF. For the CDR3, the DNA is TGCAGTGCTGGGACAAGGTGGGATGAGCAGTTCTTC.

This clonotype has more than one count but fewer than ten. The J gene is TRBJ2-7, the V gene TRBV4-1; D tentatively reads TRBD1 or TRBD2 (5 bases each). CDR3 length equals 16 residues. The germline gives CDR1 MGHRA, CDR2 YSYEKL. The V and J ends lost 5 bases and 3 bases respectively, with 20 bases between them. The CDR3 DNA sequence: TGCGCCAGCAGCGTTACCGGGACCGTAAATAGCTACGAGCAGTACTTC. Translated, it gives CASSVTGTVNSYEQYF.

V is TRBV27 and J is TRBJ2-1; 8 bases are a match to TRBD1. The CDR3 is 14 amino acids. Germline lookup yields CDR1 MNHEY and CDR2 SMNVEV (reference sequence). Trimming at V came to 7 bases and at J to 2 bases, leaving 4 bases not matched to a gene. The CDR3 loop is CASTRTGTYNEQFF. For the CDR3, the DNA is TGTGCCAGCACCCGGACAGGGACCTACAATGAGCAGTTCTTC.

The chain has TRBV20-1 and TRBJ2-5; TRBD2 agrees at 8 bases. The DNA end lines up better with TRBJ2-7; the J call may be wrong. The CDR3 totals 15 residues. CDR1 is DFQATT and CDR2 is SNEGSKA in the germline V gene (reference sequence). The CDR3 DNA reads as TGCAGTGCTAGATATCAGAGCGGGAGTAACTACGAGCAGTACTTC. Its translation: CSARYQSGSNYEQYF.

This clonotype has just a few counts. V gene TRBV20-1 combines with J gene TRBJ2-5; no clear D. Trimming removed 3 bases from V and 4 bases from J, with 12 bases in between. In germline, CDR1 is DFQATT, CDR2 SNEGSKA (reference sequence). The length of the CDR3 is 13 residues. The CDR3 DNA is TGCAGTGCTAGGGACCCTCAGCGAGAGACCCAGTACTTC. This codes for CSARDPQRETQYF.

In this sample, this clonotype turned up a few times. This chain uses TRBV10-3 with TRBJ1-1; D is unclear. The V end was cut by 2 bases, the J end by 1 base, with 11 bases between. This CDR3 comprises 15 residues. The germline CDR1 and CDR2 sequences are ENHRY and SYGVKD. The CDR3 loop is CAISEENIGNTEAFF. CDR3 coding DNA: TGTGCCATCAGTGAGGAGAATATAGGGAACACTGAAGCTTTCTTT.

This clonotype came up a few times. The genes are TRBV3-1 and TRBJ2-5, with TRBD2 matching 9 bases. The CDR3 totals 17 residues. In germline, CDR1 is LGHDT, CDR2 YNNKEL (reference sequence). Trimming cost V 2 bases and J 2 bases; bases outside gene matches: 9. The CDR3: CASSQLRGLALQETQYF. DNA for the CDR3: TGTGCCAGCAGCCAACTCCGCGGACTAGCGCTACAAGAGACCCAGTACTTC.

About this clonotype: The junction differs from germline at one of its ends, possibly a read error. The chain joins TRBV4-1 to TRBJ2-1, with 9 nucleotides matching TRBD2. The CDR3 runs 17 residues. Germline assignment: CDR1 MGHRA and CDR2 YSYEKL. The CDR3: CASSQGLERGAYSEQFF. In nucleotides, the CDR3 is TGCGCCAGCAGCCAAGGACTGGAGCGGGGGGCCTACAGTGAGCAGTTCTTC.

This clonotype was found once. This sequence joins TRBV12-3 or TRBV12-4 and TRBJ1-2; a weak D match, TRBD1 (5 bases). Trimming left V 4 bases short and J 7 bases short, with 10 bases between. This CDR3 contains 12 residues. CDR3 sequence: CASSWGGSGYTF. CDR3 DNA sequence: TGTGCCAGCAGTTGGGGGGGGAGTGGCTACACCTTC.

This clonotype has a handful of counts. V usage is TRBV5-1 and J usage is TRBJ1-2, with D maybe TRBD1 (6 bases). CDR3 length equals 12 residues. CDR1 and CDR2 from the germline V gene are SGHRS and YFSETQ. With 6 bases removed from V and 6 bases from J, the gap between germline ends came to 12 bases. The CDR3 region is CASTGPGDGYTF. The DNA for the CDR3 is TGCGCCAGCACCGGGCCAGGGGATGGCTACACCTTC. Looking up the rest from reference TRBV5-1 and TRBJ1-2 gives the full variable domain: KAGVTQTPRYLIKTRGQQVTLSCSPISGHRSVSWYQQTPGQGLQFLFEYFSETQRNKGNFPGRFSGRQFSNSRSEMNVSTLELGDSALYLCASTGPGDGYTFGSGTRLTVV.

The chain links TRBV2 to TRBJ1-2; D ambiguous. This CDR3 has 12 residues. Trimming stripped 7 bases from V and 8 bases from J, with 14 bases between. Germline V gene data show CDR1 as SNHLY and CDR2 as FYNNEI. The CDR3, as DNA: TGTGCCAGCAAGGATCAGGAATGCGGCTACACCTTC. This encodes CASKDQECGYTF.

The J gene is TRBJ1-5, the V gene TRBV6-2 or TRBV6-3; D might be TRBD1 (5 bases). This CDR3 comprises 16 residues. Germline values: CDR1 MNHEY, CDR2 SVGEGT. V shed 0 bases and J shed 1 base, with 10 bases lying between them. The CDR3: CASSYSGVSSNQPQHF. CDR3 nucleotide sequence: TGTGCCAGCAGTTACTCGGGGGTTTCGAGCAATCAGCCCCAGCATTTT.

The chain joins TRBV20-1 to TRBJ2-3; D gene ambiguous. V lost 5 bases and J 1 base, leaving 13 bases between the germline ends. CDR1 and CDR2 from the germline V gene are DFQATT and SNEGSKA (reference sequence). This CDR3 has 14 residues. CDR3 nucleotides: TGCAGTGCTGTCCCCTGGTCGGGCACAGATACGCAGTATTTT. Protein sequence: CSAVPWSGTDTQYF.

The chain is built from TRBV5-1 and TRBJ2-7; a possible D gene is TRBD1 (5 bases). Germline loops: CDR1 SGHRS, CDR2 YFSETQ. Trimming left V 4 bases short and J 5 bases short, with 13 bases between. This CDR3 is 13 amino acids long. The CDR3 loop reads CASSVIQAHEQYF. CDR3 sequence (DNA): TGCGCCAGCAGCGTTATACAGGCTCACGAGCAGTACTTC.

The chain uses TRBV27 and TRBJ2-4, with D perhaps TRBD1 (6 bases). The J call may not be correct, given that the DNA end is closer to TRBJ2-7. The CDR3 has 15 residues. Per the germline V gene, CDR1 is MNHEY and CDR2 is SMNVEV (reference sequence). This chain's CDR3 is CASSLDDRISYEQYF. Here the CDR3 DNA reads TGTGCCAGCAGTCTAGACGACAGGATCTCCTACGAGCAGTACTTC.

V is TRBV7-2 and J is TRBJ1-2; D not resolved. Germline CDR1 and CDR2: SGHTA and FQGNSA. V was trimmed by 5 bases and J by 6 bases, leaving 19 bases between them. The CDR3 contains 15 residues. The CDR3 loop is CASSRSETRFHGYTF. As DNA, the CDR3 is TGTGCCAGCAGCAGATCAGAGACCCGTTTCCATGGCTACACCTTC.

The chain carries TRBV30 and TRBJ2-1; D is possibly TRBD1 or TRBD2 (5 bases each). The CDR3 consists of 13 residues. Per germline, CDR1 GTSNPN and CDR2 SVGIG (reference sequence). V gave up 8 bases and J gave up 1 base, with 12 bases separating them. The CDR3 region has the DNA TGTGCCCTGAGTTGGGGGTCCTACAATGAGCAGTTCTTC. Amino acids: CALSWGSYNEQFF. The entire variable domain, with the rest obtained from reference TRBV30 and TRBJ2-1, is as follows: SQTIHQWPATLVQPVGSPLSLECTVEGTSNPNLYWYRQAAGRGLQLLFYSVGIGQISSEVPQNLSASRPQDRQFILSSKKLLLSDSGFYLCALSWGSYNEQFFGPGTRLTVL.

On this clonotype: Possible read error: a much larger clone is one base away. The chain couples TRBV3-1 to TRBJ2-7; D gene uncertain. The CDR3 totals 12 residues. CDR1 is LGHDT and CDR2 is YNNKEL in the germline V gene (reference sequence). CDR3 DNA: TGTGCCAACAGCGCTTCGCCTTACGAGCAGTACTTC. This encodes CANSASPYEQYF.

The V call is TRBV11-2, the J call TRBJ1-2; D gene uncertain. Germline loops: CDR1 SGHAT, CDR2 FQNNGV. This CDR3 has 13 amino acids. V gave up 4 bases and J gave up 3 bases, with 9 bases separating them. CDR3 sequence (DNA): TGTGCCAGCAGCTCCCTACGTCACTATGGCTACACCTTC. Its translation is CASSSLRHYGYTF. Variable domain in full (rest from reference TRBV11-2 and TRBJ1-2): EAGVAQSPRYKIIEKRQSVAFWCNPISGHATLYWYQQILGQGPKLLIQFQNNGVVDDSQLPKDRFSAERLKGVDSTLKIQPAKLEDSAVYLCASSSLRHYGYTFGSGTRLTVV.

The chain carries TRBV10-3 and TRBJ1-5; D may be TRBD1 (5 bases). The length of the CDR3 is 14 residues. V was cut by 1 base and J by 5 bases, with 9 bases left in between. Germline V lookup: CDR1 ENHRY, CDR2 SYGVKD. CDR3 region: CAISEWGDHQPQHF. The CDR3 DNA reads as TGTGCCATCAGTGAGTGGGGGGATCATCAGCCCCAGCATTTT.